Listed below are T cell receptor beta chains from one sample, sequenced in a study of cytomegalovirus exposure and HLA in healthy donors. Sequencing was performed with immunoSEQ multiplex PCR; in TCRdb, only in-frame clones are kept and a portion is missing. Of under 200,000 clones listed, around 79% are singletons. Sequencing input: PBMCs. The receptor source for this set is a middle-aged woman in good health and CMV-seropositive. Both conserved end residues are part of each CDR3. A D gene is named only where the DNA matches it firmly. Size tells how often a clone was seen (once, few, many) or the class of an expanded clone, and some rows leave it out.

TRBD1 | - | TRBJ2-1 | TRBV7-2 | CASSSRTGEAEQFF | TGTGCCAGCAGCTCCCGGACAGGGGAGGCTGAGCAGTTCTTC
TRBD1 | - | TRBJ1-1 | TRBV7-9 | CASSDTGGKTHTEAFF | TGTGCCAGCAGCGATACAGGGGGAAAGACACACACTGAAGCTTTCTTT
- | - | TRBJ1-1 | TRBV20-1 | CSAGEGEAFF | TGCAGTGCTGGGGAGGGAGAAGCTTTCTTT
TRBD2 | - | TRBJ2-2 | TRBV7-9 | CASSRTSGNTGELFF | TGTGCCAGCAGCCGGACTAGCGGGAACACCGGGGAGCTGTTTTTT
- | - | TRBJ1-5 | TRBV19 | CATSEFNQPQHF | TGTGCCACGTCTGAGTTCAATCAGCCCCAGCATTTT
TRBD1 | - | TRBJ2-7 | TRBV7-2 | CASSSSGGYEQYF | TGTGCCAGCAGCTCCTCAGGGGGCTACGAGCAGTACTTC
- | - | TRBJ2-3 | TRBV28 | CASSLAGLSDTQYF | TGTGCCAGCAGTTTAGCAGGTCTCTCAGATACGCAGTATTTT
- | - | TRBJ2-3 | TRBV6-5 | CASSQSAGSTDTQYF | TGTGCCAGCAGTCAGAGCGCGGGGAGCACAGATACGCAGTATTTT
- | - | TRBJ2-1 | TRBV7-2 | CASSPNLGGGYEQFF | TGTGCCAGCAGCCCCAATCTAGGAGGGGGCTATGAGCAGTTCTTC
- | once | TRBJ2-7 | TRBV5-1 | CASRQGYEQYF | TGCGCCAGCAGACAGGGCTACGAGCAGTACTTC
- | - | TRBJ1-2 | TRBV14 | CASSQMTSYGYTF | TGTGCCAGCAGCCAAATGACAAGCTATGGCTACACCTTC
TRBD2 | - | TRBJ2-7 | TRBV11-2 | CASSLERGVMYEQYF | TGTGCCAGCAGCTTAGAGCGGGGGGTCATGTACGAGCAGTACTTC
TRBD1 | once | TRBJ2-2 | TRBV6-1 | CASRDRTNTGELFF | TGTGCCAGCAGGGACAGGACGAACACCGGGGAGCTGTTTTTT
- | once | TRBJ2-5 | TRBV19 | CASSAKQGGVGETQYF | TGTGCCAGTAGTGCTAAACAGGGTGGGGTAGGAGAGACCCAGTACTTC
TRBD1 | - | TRBJ2-4 | TRBV4-1 | CASSQDIGTGGYNIQYF | TGCGCCAGCAGCCAAGATATAGGGACAGGGGGATACAACATTCAGTACTTC
TRBD1 | once | TRBJ2-7 | TRBV30 | CAWSQGATYEQYF | TGTGCCTGGAGCCAGGGGGCGACGTACGAGCAGTACTTC
- | - | TRBJ2-4 | TRBV10-3 | CAISESTENIQYF | TGTGCCATCAGTGAGTCTACTGAAAACATTCAGTACTTC
TRBD1 | - | TRBJ1-2 | TRBV2 | CASSAGTGLRGYTF | TGTGCCAGCAGTGCCGGGACAGGGCTGCGTGGCTACACCTTC
- | few | TRBJ2-2 | TRBV4-3 | CASSQDLNREITGELFF | TGCGCCAGCAGCCAAGATCTCAACAGGGAGATCACCGGGGAGCTGTTTTTT
TRBD1 | - | TRBJ2-2 | TRBV9 | CASSRDRGRWELFF | TGTGCCAGCAGCCGTGACAGGGGGCGGTGGGAGCTGTTTTTT
TRBD1 | - | TRBJ1-1 | TRBV29-1 | CSVRQGWNTEAFF | TGCAGCGTAAGACAGGGATGGAACACTGAAGCTTTCTTT
TRBD1 | - | TRBJ2-5 | TRBV4-1 | CASSQGLGQSKQETQYF | TGCGCCAGCAGCCAGGGGCTGGGACAGTCGAAACAAGAGACCCAGTACTTC
- | - | TRBJ1-3 | TRBV10-3 | CATQSGGLNTIYF | TGTGCCACGCAAAGTGGCGGGTTGAACACCATATATTTT
TRBD2 | - | TRBJ2-1 | TRBV5-1 | CASSGGTSGALNEQFF | TGCGCCAGCAGCGGCGGGACTAGCGGGGCCCTCAATGAGCAGTTCTTC
TRBD1 | few | TRBJ2-5 | TRBV19 | CASSRAGGETQYF | TGTGCCAGTAGTAGAGCAGGGGGAGAGACCCAGTACTTC
- | - | TRBJ1-1 | TRBV20-1 | CSFFGVEAFF | TGCAGCTTCTTCGGGGTCGAAGCTTTCTTT
- | - | TRBJ1-6 | TRBV18 | CASSSQTDSNSPLHF | TGTGCCAGCTCATCCCAGACAGACTCTAATTCACCCCTCCACTTT
TRBD1 | few | TRBJ2-5 | TRBV7-2 | CASRNYQGAGETQYF | TGTGCCAGCAGAAATTACCAGGGGGCGGGGGAGACCCAGTACTTC
TRBD1 | - | TRBJ1-2 | TRBV6-5 | CASSGGQLNYGYTF | TGTGCCAGCAGTGGGGGACAGCTCAACTATGGCTACACCTTC
TRBD2 | - | TRBJ2-1 | TRBV7-2 | CASSSMTSLNEQFF | TGTGCCAGCAGCTCCATGACTAGCCTCAATGAGCAGTTCTTC
- | - | TRBJ1-1 | TRBV5-4 | CASSLGARNTEAFF | TGTGCCAGCAGCTTGGGGGCTCGGAACACTGAAGCTTTCTTT
TRBD1 | - | TRBJ1-2 | TRBV5-1 | CASSLGQGNDGGYTF | TGCGCCAGCAGCTTGGGACAGGGGAATGACGGGGGCTACACCTTC
TRBD2 | - | TRBJ2-7 | TRBV7-2 | CASSLVGTSLVEQYF | TGTGCCAGCAGCTTAGTGGGGACTAGTCTTGTCGAGCAGTACTTC
TRBD1 | - | TRBJ2-7 | TRBV29-1 | CSVVDRATYEQYF | TGCAGCGTTGTGGACAGGGCCACCTACGAGCAGTACTTC
- | few | TRBJ2-7 | TRBV30 | CARAHGQPPYEQYF | TGTGCCCGAGCTCACGGACAGCCTCCCTACGAGCAGTACTTC
TRBD1 | - | TRBJ1-5 | TRBV28 | CASSRTGNQPQHF | TGTGCCAGCAGTCGGACAGGGAACCAGCCCCAGCATTTT
- | - | TRBJ1-5 | TRBV7-9 | CASSLGQDQPQHF | TGTGCCAGCAGCTTAGGGCAGGATCAGCCCCAGCATTTT
TRBD2 | - | TRBJ2-5 | TRBV11-3 | CASSPAGWGITQETQYF | TGTGCCAGCAGCCCAGCGGGGTGGGGAATTACCCAAGAGACCCAGTACTTC
- | - | TRBJ2-7 | TRBV10-3 | CAISGSPAPYEQYF | TGTGCCATCAGTGGGTCGCCAGCGCCCTACGAGCAGTACTTC
TRBD2 | - | TRBJ2-1 | TRBV7-2 | CASSSSGTSGVKQFF | TGTGCCAGCAGCTCGTCCGGGACTAGCGGGGTTAAGCAGTTCTTC
TRBD1 | - | TRBJ2-7 | TRBV7-2 | CASRPQGGLNYEQYF | TGTGCCAGCAGACCACAAGGGGGCCTGAACTACGAGCAGTACTTC
- | - | TRBJ2-1 | TRBV21-1 | CASSAQCVEYYNEQFF | TGTGCCAGCAGCGCCCAGTGCGTGGAGTACTACAATGAGCAGTTCTTC
- | few | TRBJ1-1 | TRBV21-1 | CASSKWDSEAFF | TGTGCCAGCAGCAAGTGGGACAGTGAAGCTTTCTTT
- | - | TRBJ2-1 | TRBV4-1 | CASSQQGQSSYNEQFF | TGCGCCAGCAGCCAACAGGGGCAAAGCTCCTACAATGAGCAGTTCTTC
- | - | TRBJ2-5 | TRBV6-5 | CASRGGKETQYF | TGTGCCAGCAGAGGCGGTAAAGAGACCCAGTACTTC
- | once | TRBJ2-7 | TRBV4-1 | CASSQGGTYEQYF | TGCGCCAGCAGCCAAGGGGGCACCTACGAGCAGTACTTC
- | once | TRBJ1-6 | TRBV6-5 | CASSQTANSPLHF | TGTGCCAGCAGCCAGACAGCCAATTCACCCCTCCACTTT
- | - | TRBJ1-1 | TRBV10-2 | CASVRGEGTEAFF | TGCGCCAGCGTCAGGGGAGAAGGCACTGAAGCTTTCTTT
TRBD2 | once | TRBJ2-5 | TRBV9 | CASSVEMRGGETQYF | TGTGCCAGCAGCGTAGAGATGCGGGGGGGGGAGACCCAGTACTTC
TRBD1 | - | TRBJ1-2 | TRBV7-9 | CASSLGQGGGYTF | TGTGCCAGCAGCTTAGGACAGGGTGGGGGCTACACCTTC
TRBD1 | - | TRBJ2-5 | TRBV5-1 | CASSLGQGRETQYF | TGCGCCAGCAGCTTGGGACAGGGTCGAGAGACCCAGTACTTC
- | - | TRBJ2-1 | TRBV19 | CASSIGEDRTSYEQFF | TGTGCCAGTAGTATAGGGGAGGACAGGACGAGTTATGAGCAGTTCTTC
TRBD1 | few | TRBJ1-2 | TRBV10-3 | CATYRGQGEYGYTF | TGTGCCACATACCGAGGACAGGGTGAATATGGCTACACCTTC
TRBD1 | - | TRBJ2-5 | TRBV5-1 | CASSLAPTGVGETQYF | TGCGCCAGCAGCTTGGCCCCAACAGGGGTAGGGGAGACCCAGTACTTC